This entry concerns a single T cell receptor beta chain. What it recognizes is unknown. The data derive from a study of T cell responses to AZD1222 COVID-19 vaccine. Study-wide results and limits: Spike-wide vaccine-associated CD4 TCRs dominated at 160-218 and 743-854. The breadth and depth of Spike-specific TCRs increased once two AZD1222 doses had been given.

Libraries were prepared by immunoSEQ multiplex PCR; TCRdb keeps only in-frame clonotypes and omits some of them. The sample holds over 100,000 clones, roughly 92% seen once. This CDR3 comprises 13 residues. CDR1 is SGHAT and CDR2 is FQNNGV in the germline V gene. V was pared by 5 bases and J by 2 bases, with 9 bases between. The specimen comprised peripheral blood, sampled on day 0 of AZD1222 vaccination. V is TRBV11-2 and J is TRBJ1-1; maybe TRBD1 (5 bases). This clonotype was obtained from an adult in good health. The CDR3 is CASSQGRNTEAFF. In DNA form, the CDR3 reads TGTGCCAGCAGCCAGGGACGCAACACTGAAGCTTTCTTT.